The source of this T cell receptor beta chain is a study of control samples from healthy donors and cancer patients. Germline V gives CDR1 SGHTA, CDR2 FQGNSA. This CDR3 comprises 15 residues. V gave up 1 base and J gave up 0 bases, with 7 bases separating them. Generated by immunoSEQ multiplex PCR, the TCRdb table keeps only in-frame clones and is missing some. The sample consists of 55,000 to 70,000 clones, around 93% of them appearing once. The chain recombines TRBV7-2 with TRBJ2-1; no clear D. The sample consisted of PBMCs. This clonotype originated in a man between 25 and 39 years old with colorectal cancer. The CDR3 sequence is CASSLGASSYNEQFF. As DNA, the CDR3 is TGTGCCAGCAGCTTAGGAGCGAGCTCCTACAATGAGCAGTTCTTC.